This paragraph covers one T cell receptor (beta chain) sequence. Its antigen is as yet unknown. This sample was taken from a study of liver allograft versus peripheral blood T cells. Study information: Liver transplant recipients had T cell receptor repertoires compared between transplanted liver and peripheral blood. Study outcomes and limitations: Reportedly, the T cell receptor repertoires present inside liver allografts differed from those in peripheral blood.

TCRdb reprocessed the reads with MiXCR, giving one entry per CDR3 protein. In the table there are several thousand distinct CDR3 sequences, around a sixth of which are singletons. The CDR3 is 17 amino acids. J gave up 2 bases and V 2 bases, and 8 bases lay outside the gene matches. Germline CDR1 MNHEY, CDR2 SVGAGI. The receptor comes from a human patient who had a liver transplant. Part of the T cells may come from the graft donor. The V call is TRBV6-5, the J call TRBJ1-2, with 10 positions matching TRBD1. The CDR3 bases are TGTGCCAGCAGTTACGGCGTCGGGACAGGGGTGAACTATGGCTACACCTTC. It specifies CASSYGVGTGVNYGYTF.